These T cell receptor beta chains were read from a single sample in a study of regulatory T cells in long-lasting Graves disease. A single record per CDR3 protein comes from TCRdb applying MiXCR to the multiplex PCR reads. This table has 650,000 to 850,000 distinct CDR3 sequences, approximately 29% appearing once. This material consisted of peripheral blood mononuclear cells (PBMCs), taken when the disease was refractory, from a patient treated with antithyroid drugs. The receptors originated from a female donor with Graves disease. Each CDR3 is given with its conserved first and last residue. Fields, in order: J gene, V gene, clone size, D gene, CDR3 protein, CDR3 DNA. D genes are given only for firm matches. Only some rows state a clone size, as once, few, many or a class for expanded clones.

J gene: TRBJ2-7; V gene: TRBV7-9; clone size: NA; D gene: NA; CDR3 protein: CASSQFAGMSYEQYF; CDR3 DNA: TGTGCCAGCAGTCAATTCGCAGGGATGTCCTACGAGCAGTACTTC
J gene: TRBJ2-2; V gene: TRBV12-3/TRBV12-4; clone size: many; D gene: NA; CDR3 protein: CASSETGELFF; CDR3 DNA: TGTGCCAGCAGTGAAACCGGGGAGCTGTTTTTT
J gene: TRBJ2-2; V gene: TRBV6-1; clone size: many; D gene: NA; CDR3 protein: CASTLTGNTGELFF; CDR3 DNA: TGTGCCAGCACCCTGACAGGGAACACCGGGGAGCTGTTTTTT
J gene: TRBJ2-7; V gene: TRBV18; clone size: few; D gene: NA; CDR3 protein: CASSPPETEAYEQYF; CDR3 DNA: TGTGCCAGCTCACCACCTGAGACCGAAGCCTACGAGCAGTACTTC
J gene: TRBJ2-2; V gene: TRBV11-2; clone size: NA; D gene: TRBD2; CDR3 protein: CASSPAGLVGPGELFF; CDR3 DNA: TGTGCCAGCAGCCCCGCCGGACTAGTCGGCCCCGGGGAGCTGTTTTTT
J gene: TRBJ2-7; V gene: TRBV27; clone size: few; D gene: NA; CDR3 protein: CASSDNEDYEQYF; CDR3 DNA: TGTGCCAGCAGTGACAACGAGGACTACGAGCAGTACTTC
J gene: TRBJ2-2; V gene: TRBV6-2/TRBV6-3; clone size: few; D gene: NA; CDR3 protein: CASSYWPTEDTGELFF; CDR3 DNA: TGTGCCAGCAGTTACTGGCCTACGGAGGACACCGGGGAGCTGTTTTTT
J gene: TRBJ1-1; V gene: TRBV7-2; clone size: NA; D gene: TRBD1; CDR3 protein: CASRRPGQGNTEAFF; CDR3 DNA: TGTGCCAGCAGGAGGCCGGGACAGGGGAACACTGAAGCTTTCTTT
J gene: TRBJ1-4; V gene: TRBV5-1; clone size: NA; D gene: TRBD1; CDR3 protein: CASSLSVQGAFNEKLFF; CDR3 DNA: TGCGCCAGCAGCTTGTCCGTACAGGGGGCATTTAATGAAAAACTGTTTTTT
J gene: TRBJ2-7; V gene: TRBV19; clone size: NA; D gene: NA; CDR3 protein: CASSRGALSSYEQYF; CDR3 DNA: TGTGCCAGTAGTAGGGGGGCTCTCAGCTCCTACGAGCAGTACTTC
J gene: TRBJ1-2; V gene: TRBV7-9; clone size: few; D gene: TRBD1; CDR3 protein: CASSLQGDNYGYTF; CDR3 DNA: TGTGCCAGCAGCTTGCAGGGGGATAACTATGGCTACACCTTC
J gene: TRBJ1-2; V gene: TRBV25-1; clone size: NA; D gene: NA; CDR3 protein: CASSGDGYYGYTF; CDR3 DNA: TGTGCCAGCAGTGGGGACGGATACTATGGCTACACCTTC
J gene: TRBJ2-5; V gene: TRBV29-1; clone size: few; D gene: NA; CDR3 protein: CSVARVVQRETQYF; CDR3 DNA: TGCAGCGTTGCAAGGGTAGTGCAGAGAGAGACCCAGTACTTC
J gene: TRBJ1-5; V gene: TRBV6-1; clone size: few; D gene: TRBD1; CDR3 protein: CASRQGQFNQPQHF; CDR3 DNA: TGTGCCAGCAGACAGGGACAGTTCAATCAGCCCCAGCATTTT
J gene: TRBJ2-5; V gene: TRBV20-1; clone size: NA; D gene: NA; CDR3 protein: CSARDPRVGETQYF; CDR3 DNA: TGCAGTGCTAGAGATCCCCGGGTGGGGGAGACCCAGTACTTC
J gene: TRBJ2-5; V gene: TRBV7-9; clone size: many; D gene: NA; CDR3 protein: CASSAGDWAETQYF; CDR3 DNA: TGTGCCAGCAGCGCCGGGGATTGGGCAGAGACCCAGTACTTC
J gene: TRBJ2-3; V gene: TRBV27; clone size: NA; D gene: TRBD2; CDR3 protein: CASSSRTSGSPRDTQYF; CDR3 DNA: TGTGCCAGCAGTTCTCGGACTAGCGGGAGCCCCCGGGATACGCAGTATTTT
J gene: TRBJ1-1; V gene: TRBV29-1; clone size: NA; D gene: NA; CDR3 protein: CSSTRDMNTEAFF; CDR3 DNA: TGCAGCTCAACCCGGGACATGAACACTGAAGCTTTCTTT
J gene: TRBJ1-5; V gene: TRBV13; clone size: few; D gene: NA; CDR3 protein: CASSLGTLNQPQHF; CDR3 DNA: TGTGCCAGCAGCTTAGGGACACTCAATCAGCCCCAGCATTTT
J gene: TRBJ2-1; V gene: TRBV6-1; clone size: NA; D gene: TRBD2; CDR3 protein: CASSEPSGSWNEQFF; CDR3 DNA: TGTGCCAGCAGTGAACCCAGCGGGAGTTGGAATGAGCAGTTCTTC
J gene: TRBJ2-1; V gene: TRBV7-3; clone size: NA; D gene: NA; CDR3 protein: CASSLMGLGEQFF; CDR3 DNA: TGTGCCAGCAGCTTAATGGGGCTGGGTGAGCAGTTCTTC
J gene: TRBJ2-2; V gene: TRBV6-5; clone size: many; D gene: NA; CDR3 protein: CASSYGRMNTGELFF; CDR3 DNA: TGTGCCAGCAGTTACGGGCGAATGAACACCGGGGAGCTGTTTTTT
J gene: TRBJ2-7; V gene: TRBV11-2; clone size: NA; D gene: NA; CDR3 protein: CASSLDWTSTSTGEQYF; CDR3 DNA: TGTGCCAGCAGCTTAGATTGGACTTCCACATCTACGGGCGAGCAGTACTTC
J gene: TRBJ1-5; V gene: TRBV9; clone size: NA; D gene: NA; CDR3 protein: CASSVDALFEPQHF; CDR3 DNA: TGTGCCAGCAGCGTAGACGCCCTGTTCGAGCCCCAGCATTTT
J gene: TRBJ2-1; V gene: TRBV12-3/TRBV12-4; clone size: NA; D gene: NA; CDR3 protein: CASSLVGRVNNEQFF; CDR3 DNA: TGTGCCAGCAGTTTAGTGGGCCGGGTAAACAATGAGCAGTTCTTC
J gene: TRBJ2-7; V gene: TRBV12-3/TRBV12-4; clone size: few; D gene: TRBD1; CDR3 protein: CASSLRTGFREQYF; CDR3 DNA: TGTGCCAGCAGTTTAAGGACAGGGTTCCGCGAGCAGTACTTC
J gene: TRBJ2-7; V gene: TRBV27; clone size: few; D gene: NA; CDR3 protein: CASSLLREAPYEQYF; CDR3 DNA: TGTGCCAGCAGTTTATTAAGGGAAGCCCCCTACGAGCAGTACTTC
J gene: TRBJ1-5; V gene: TRBV20-1; clone size: few; D gene: NA; CDR3 protein: CSARVGVVSNQPQHF; CDR3 DNA: TGCAGTGCTAGAGTAGGTGTGGTTAGCAATCAGCCCCAGCATTTT